There are many counts of the clone carrying this T cell receptor beta chain. The data are from a study of T cells in Graves' hyperthyroidism and ophthalmopathy. A patient was excluded if there was uncontrolled infection, other autoimmune disease, pregnancy or lactation. The study based diagnoses on clinical symptoms, serum thyroxine and TRAb, thyroid ultrasound and orbital computed tomography. Extraction of PBMCs used around 9.6 ml of fresh peripheral blood. RNA transcripts were the template for amplifying TCR beta CDR3 regions. HTBI primers were employed in a first-round RT-PCR of the TCR CDR3. A single record per CDR3 protein comes from TCRdb applying MiXCR to the multiplex PCR reads. The sample records some 250,000 distinct CDR3 sequences, more than 12% being singletons. V was trimmed by 1 base and J by 7 bases, leaving 11 bases between them. The germline gives CDR1 LGHDT, CDR2 YNNKEL (reference sequence). This CDR3 is 14 amino acids long.

J is TRBJ1-5 and V is TRBV3-1; the D gene is possibly TRBD1 (6 bases). Sequenced sample: blood. The sequence was collected from a woman between 40 and 55 years old with Graves' hyperthyroidism that later progressed to Graves' ophthalmopathy. Here the CDR3 reads CASSQGGAAQPQHF. CDR3 in DNA: TGTGCCAGCAGCCAAGGGGGGGCAGCCCAGCCCCAGCATTTT.